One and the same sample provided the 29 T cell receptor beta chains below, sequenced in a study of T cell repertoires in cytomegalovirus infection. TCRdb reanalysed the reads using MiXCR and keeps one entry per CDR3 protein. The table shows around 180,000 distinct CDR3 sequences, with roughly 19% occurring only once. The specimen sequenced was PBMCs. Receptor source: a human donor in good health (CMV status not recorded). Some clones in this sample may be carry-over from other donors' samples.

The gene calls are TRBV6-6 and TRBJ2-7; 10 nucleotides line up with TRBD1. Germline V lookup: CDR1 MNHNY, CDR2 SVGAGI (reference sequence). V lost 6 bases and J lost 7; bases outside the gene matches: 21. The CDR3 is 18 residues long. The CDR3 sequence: CASRLYWDAGQGFGEQYF. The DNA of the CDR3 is TGTGCCAGCAGACTCTACTGGGACGCGGGACAGGGGTTTGGGGAGCAGTACTTC.

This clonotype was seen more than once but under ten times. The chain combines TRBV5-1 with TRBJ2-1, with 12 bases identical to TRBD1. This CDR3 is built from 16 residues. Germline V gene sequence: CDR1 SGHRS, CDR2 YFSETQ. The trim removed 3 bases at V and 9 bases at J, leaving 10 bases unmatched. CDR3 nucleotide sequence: TGCGCCAGCAGCTACCTGGGACAGGGGGCCCACGGTGAGCAGTTCTTC. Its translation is CASSYLGQGAHGEQFF.

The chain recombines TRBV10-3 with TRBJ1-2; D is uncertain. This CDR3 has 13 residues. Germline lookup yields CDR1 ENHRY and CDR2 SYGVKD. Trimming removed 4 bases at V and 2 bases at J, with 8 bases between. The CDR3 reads CAISGVGNYGYTF. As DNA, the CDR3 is TGTGCCATCAGTGGAGTCGGCAACTATGGCTACACCTTC.

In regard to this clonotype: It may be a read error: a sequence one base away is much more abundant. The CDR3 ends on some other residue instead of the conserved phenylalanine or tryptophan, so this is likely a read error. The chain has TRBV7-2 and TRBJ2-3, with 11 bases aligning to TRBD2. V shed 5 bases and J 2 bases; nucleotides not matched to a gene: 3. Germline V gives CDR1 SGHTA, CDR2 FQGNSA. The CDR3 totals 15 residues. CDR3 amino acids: CASSVSGRATDTQYY. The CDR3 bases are TGTGCCAGCAGCGTTAGCGGGAGGGCCACAGATACGCAGTATTAT.

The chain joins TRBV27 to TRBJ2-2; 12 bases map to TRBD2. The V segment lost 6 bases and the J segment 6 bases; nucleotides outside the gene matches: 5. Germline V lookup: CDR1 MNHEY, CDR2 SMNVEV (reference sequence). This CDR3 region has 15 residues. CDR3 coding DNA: TGTGCCAGCAGCTTACTAGCGGGGGGTGCCGGGGAGCTGTTTTTT. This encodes CASSLLAGGAGELFF.

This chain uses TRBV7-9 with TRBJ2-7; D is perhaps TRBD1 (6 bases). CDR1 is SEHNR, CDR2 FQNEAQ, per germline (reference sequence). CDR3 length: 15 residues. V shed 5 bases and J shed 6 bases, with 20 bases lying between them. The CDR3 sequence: CASSQGPGRLIEQYF. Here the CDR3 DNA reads TGTGCCAGCAGCCAGGGGCCAGGCCGCCTGATCGAGCAGTACTTC.

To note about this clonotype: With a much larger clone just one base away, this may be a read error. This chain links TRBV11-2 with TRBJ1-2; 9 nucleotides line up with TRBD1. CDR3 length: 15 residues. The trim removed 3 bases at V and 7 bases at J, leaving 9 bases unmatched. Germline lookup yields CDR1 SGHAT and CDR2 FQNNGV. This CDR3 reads CASSLFTGQGGGYTF. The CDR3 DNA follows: TGTGCCAGCAGCTTGTTTACGGGACAGGGAGGTGGCTACACCTTC.

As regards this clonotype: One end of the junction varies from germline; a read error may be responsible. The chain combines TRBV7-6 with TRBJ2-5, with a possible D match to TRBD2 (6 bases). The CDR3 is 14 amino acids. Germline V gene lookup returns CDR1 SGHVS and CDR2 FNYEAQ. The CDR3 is CASSPSGLQETQYF. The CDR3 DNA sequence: TGTGCTAGCAGCCCGAGCGGGTTACAAGAGACCCAGTACTTC.

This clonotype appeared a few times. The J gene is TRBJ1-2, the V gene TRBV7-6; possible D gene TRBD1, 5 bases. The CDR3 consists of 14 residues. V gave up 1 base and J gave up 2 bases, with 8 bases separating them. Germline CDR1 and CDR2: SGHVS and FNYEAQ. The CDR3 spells CASSLVGLNYGYTF. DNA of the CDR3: TGTGCCAGCAGCTTAGTGGGACTCAACTATGGCTACACCTTC.

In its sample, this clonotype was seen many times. CDR3 bases: TGTGCCAGCAGCTCGCTTGTCGGGGTGGCCACTGAAGCTTTCTTT. It codes for CASSSLVGVATEAFF. The chain couples TRBV7-6 to TRBJ1-1; D call uncertain. The length of the CDR3 is 15 residues. V was trimmed by 4 bases and J by 4 bases, leaving 16 bases between them. The V gene's germline CDR1 is SGHVS and CDR2 FNYEAQ.

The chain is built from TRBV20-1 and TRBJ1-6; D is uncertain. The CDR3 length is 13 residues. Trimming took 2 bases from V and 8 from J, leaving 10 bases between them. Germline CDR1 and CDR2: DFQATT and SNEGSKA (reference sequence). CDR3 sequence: CSARRERDSPLHF. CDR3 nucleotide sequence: TGCAGTGCTAGAAGGGAAAGGGATTCACCCCTCCACTTT.

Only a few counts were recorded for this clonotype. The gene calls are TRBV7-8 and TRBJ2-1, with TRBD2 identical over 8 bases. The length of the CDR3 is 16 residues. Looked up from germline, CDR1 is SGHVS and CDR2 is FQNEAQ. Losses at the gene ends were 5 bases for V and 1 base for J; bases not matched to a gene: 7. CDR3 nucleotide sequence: TGTGCCAGCAGCGCCCAGATAGCGGGGTCCTACAATGAGCAGTTCTTC. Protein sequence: CASSAQIAGSYNEQFF. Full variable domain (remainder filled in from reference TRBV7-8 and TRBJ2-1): GAGVSQSPRYKVAKRGQDVALRCDPISGHVSLFWYQQALGQGPEFLTYFQNEAQLDKSGLPSDRFFAERPEGSVSTLKIQRTQQEDSAVYLCASSAQIAGSYNEQFFGPGTRLTVL.

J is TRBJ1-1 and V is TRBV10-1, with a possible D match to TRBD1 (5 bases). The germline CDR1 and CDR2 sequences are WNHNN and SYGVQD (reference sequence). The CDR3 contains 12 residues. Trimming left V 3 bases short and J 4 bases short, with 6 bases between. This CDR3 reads CASSDDSTEAFF. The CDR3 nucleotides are TGCGCCAGCAGTGATGACAGCACTGAAGCTTTCTTT.

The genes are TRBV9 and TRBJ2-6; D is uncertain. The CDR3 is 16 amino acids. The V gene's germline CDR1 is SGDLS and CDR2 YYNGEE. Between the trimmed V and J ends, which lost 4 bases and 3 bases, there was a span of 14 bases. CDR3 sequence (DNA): TGTGCCAGCAGCCACCCCGTTGGCAATGGGGCCAACGTCCTGACTTTC. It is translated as CASSHPVGNGANVLTF.

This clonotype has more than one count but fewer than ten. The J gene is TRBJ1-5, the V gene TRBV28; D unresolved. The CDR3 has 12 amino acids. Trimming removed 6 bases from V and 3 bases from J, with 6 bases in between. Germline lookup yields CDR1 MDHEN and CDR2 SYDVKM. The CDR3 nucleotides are TGTGCCAGCAGGGGGTCCAATCAGCCCCAGCATTTT. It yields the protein CASRGSNQPQHF.

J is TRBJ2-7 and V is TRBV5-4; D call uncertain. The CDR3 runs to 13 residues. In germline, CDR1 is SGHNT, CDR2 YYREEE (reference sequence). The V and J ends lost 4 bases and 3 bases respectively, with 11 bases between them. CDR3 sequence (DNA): TGTGCCAGCAGCCGAACGATCAACTACGAGCAGTACTTC. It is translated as CASSRTINYEQYF.

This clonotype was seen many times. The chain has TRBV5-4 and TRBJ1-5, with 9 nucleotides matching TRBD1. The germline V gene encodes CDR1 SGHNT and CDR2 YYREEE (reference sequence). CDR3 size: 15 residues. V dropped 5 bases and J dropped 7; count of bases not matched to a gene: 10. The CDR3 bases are TGTGCCAGCAGTTCCGGGACAGGGAGTGGCCAGCCCCAGCATTTT. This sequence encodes CASSSGTGSGQPQHF.

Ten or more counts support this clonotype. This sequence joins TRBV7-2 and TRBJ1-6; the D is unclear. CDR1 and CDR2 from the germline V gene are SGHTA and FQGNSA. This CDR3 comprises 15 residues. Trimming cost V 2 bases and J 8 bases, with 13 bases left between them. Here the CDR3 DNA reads TGTGCCAGCAGCTTAAATCAAGCCGAAGATTCACCCCTCCACTTT. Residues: CASSLNQAEDSPLHF.

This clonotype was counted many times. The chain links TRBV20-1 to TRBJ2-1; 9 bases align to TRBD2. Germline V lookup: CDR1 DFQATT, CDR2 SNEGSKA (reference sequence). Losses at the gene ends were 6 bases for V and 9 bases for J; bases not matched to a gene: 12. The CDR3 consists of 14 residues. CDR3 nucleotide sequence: TGCAGTGCCCCGGACGGAAGCGGGAGGACTGAGCAGTTCTTC. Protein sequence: CSAPDGSGRTEQFF.

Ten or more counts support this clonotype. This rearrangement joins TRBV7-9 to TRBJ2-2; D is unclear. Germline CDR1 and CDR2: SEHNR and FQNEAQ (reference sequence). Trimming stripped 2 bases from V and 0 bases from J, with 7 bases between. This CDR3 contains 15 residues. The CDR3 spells CASSLSSPNTGELFF. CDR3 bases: TGTGCCAGCAGCTTATCCTCTCCGAACACCGGGGAGCTGTTTTTT.

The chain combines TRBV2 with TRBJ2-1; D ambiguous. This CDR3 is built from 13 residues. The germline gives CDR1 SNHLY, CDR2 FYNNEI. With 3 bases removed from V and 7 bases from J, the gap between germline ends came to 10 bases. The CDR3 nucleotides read TGTGCCAGCAGTGAGATCGCTGGAAATGAGCAGTTCTTC. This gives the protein CASSEIAGNEQFF.

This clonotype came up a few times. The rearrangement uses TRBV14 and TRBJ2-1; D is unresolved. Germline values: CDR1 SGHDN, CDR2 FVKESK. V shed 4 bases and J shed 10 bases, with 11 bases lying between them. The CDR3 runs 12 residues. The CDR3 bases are TGTGCCAGCAGCCCCTTTGGTGGAGAGCAGTTCTTC. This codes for CASSPFGGEQFF.

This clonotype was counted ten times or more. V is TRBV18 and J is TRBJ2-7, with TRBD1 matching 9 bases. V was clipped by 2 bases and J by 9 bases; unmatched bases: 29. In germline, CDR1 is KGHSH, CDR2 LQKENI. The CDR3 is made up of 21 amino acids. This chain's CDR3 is CASSPSRAPGQGQSGSNGQYF. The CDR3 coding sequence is TGTGCCAGCTCACCATCCCGGGCCCCGGGACAGGGCCAATCTGGGTCGAACGGGCAGTACTTC.

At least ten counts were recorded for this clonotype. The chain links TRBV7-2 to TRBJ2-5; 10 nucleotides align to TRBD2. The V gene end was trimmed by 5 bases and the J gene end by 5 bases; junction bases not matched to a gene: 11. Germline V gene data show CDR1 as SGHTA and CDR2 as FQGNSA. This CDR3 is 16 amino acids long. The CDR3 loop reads CASSPRRAGGTETQYF. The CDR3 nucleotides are TGTGCCAGCAGCCCCCGAAGAGCGGGGGGGACGGAGACCCAGTACTTC.

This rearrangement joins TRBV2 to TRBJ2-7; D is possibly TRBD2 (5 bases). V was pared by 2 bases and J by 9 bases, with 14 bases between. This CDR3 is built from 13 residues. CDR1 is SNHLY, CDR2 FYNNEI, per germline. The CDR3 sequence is CASSELTPEGQYF. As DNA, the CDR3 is TGTGCCAGCAGTGAATTAACCCCTGAGGGGCAGTACTTC.

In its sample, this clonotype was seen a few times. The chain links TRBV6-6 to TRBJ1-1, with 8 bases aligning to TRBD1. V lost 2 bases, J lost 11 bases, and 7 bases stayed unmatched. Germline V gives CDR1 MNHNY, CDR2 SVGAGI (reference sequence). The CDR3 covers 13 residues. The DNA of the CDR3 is TGTGCCAGCAGTTACGACGGGACAGGCATGGCTTTCTTT. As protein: CASSYDGTGMAFF.

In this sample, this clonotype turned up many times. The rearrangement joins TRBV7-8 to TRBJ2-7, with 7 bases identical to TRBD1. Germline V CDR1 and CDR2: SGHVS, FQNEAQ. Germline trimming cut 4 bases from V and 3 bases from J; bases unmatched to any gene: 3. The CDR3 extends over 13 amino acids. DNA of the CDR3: TGTGCCAGCAGCTCGGGACAGAACTACGAGCAGTACTTC. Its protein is CASSSGQNYEQYF.

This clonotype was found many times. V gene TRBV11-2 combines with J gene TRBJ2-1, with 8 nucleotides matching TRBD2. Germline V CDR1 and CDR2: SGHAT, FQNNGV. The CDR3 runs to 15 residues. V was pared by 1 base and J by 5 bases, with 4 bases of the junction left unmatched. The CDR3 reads CASSLAGGLHNEQFF. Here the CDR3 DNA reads TGTGCCAGCAGCTTAGCGGGAGGGCTCCACAATGAGCAGTTCTTC.

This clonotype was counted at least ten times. CDR3 coding DNA: TGTGCCAGCAGCTTAGAGGCAGGGAGTTACTATGGCTACACCTTC. The encoded protein is CASSLEAGSYYGYTF. J is TRBJ1-2 and V is TRBV7-2; D may be TRBD1 (5 bases). V was shortened by 1 base and J by 3 bases, with 12 bases between the two germline ends. Per the germline V gene, CDR1 is SGHTA and CDR2 is FQGNSA. CDR3 length: 15 amino acids.